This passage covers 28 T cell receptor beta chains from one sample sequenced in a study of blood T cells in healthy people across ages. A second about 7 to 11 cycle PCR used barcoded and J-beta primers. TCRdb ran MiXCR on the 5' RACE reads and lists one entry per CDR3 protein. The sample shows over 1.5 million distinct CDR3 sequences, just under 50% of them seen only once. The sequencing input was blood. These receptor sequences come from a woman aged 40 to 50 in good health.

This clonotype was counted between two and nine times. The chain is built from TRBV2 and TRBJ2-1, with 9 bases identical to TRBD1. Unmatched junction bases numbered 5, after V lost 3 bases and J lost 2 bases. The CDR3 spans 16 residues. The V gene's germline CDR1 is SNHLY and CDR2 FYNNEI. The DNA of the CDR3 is TGTGCCAGCAGTGACGTAGGGACAGGGACCTACAATGAGCAGTTCTTC. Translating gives CASSDVGTGTYNEQFF.

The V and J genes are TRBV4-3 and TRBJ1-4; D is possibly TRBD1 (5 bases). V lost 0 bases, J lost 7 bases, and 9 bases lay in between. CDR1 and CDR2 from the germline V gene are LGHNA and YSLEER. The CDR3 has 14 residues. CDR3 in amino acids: CASSQDEGSEKLFF. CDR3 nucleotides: TGCGCCAGCAGCCAAGACGAGGGGAGTGAAAAACTGTTTTTT.

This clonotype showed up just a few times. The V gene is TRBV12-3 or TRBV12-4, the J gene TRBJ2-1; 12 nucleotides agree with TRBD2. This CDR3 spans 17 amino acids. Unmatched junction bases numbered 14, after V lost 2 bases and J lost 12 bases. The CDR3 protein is CASSLQLAGGPGDVQFF. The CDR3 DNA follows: TGTGCCAGCAGTTTACAGCTAGCGGGGGGGCCGGGAGATGTGCAGTTCTTC.

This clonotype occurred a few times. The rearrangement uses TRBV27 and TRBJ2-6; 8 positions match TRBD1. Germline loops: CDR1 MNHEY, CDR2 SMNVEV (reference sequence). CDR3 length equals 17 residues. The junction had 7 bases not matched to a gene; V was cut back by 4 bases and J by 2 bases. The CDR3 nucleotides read TGTGCCAGCAGTTCCCCTTCGACAGGGGCTGGGGCCAACGTCCTGACTTTC. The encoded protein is CASSSPSTGAGANVLTF.

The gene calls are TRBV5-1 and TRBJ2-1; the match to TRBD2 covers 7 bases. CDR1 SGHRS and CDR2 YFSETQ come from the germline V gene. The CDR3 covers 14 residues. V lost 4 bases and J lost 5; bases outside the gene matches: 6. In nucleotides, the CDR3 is TGCGCCAGCAGCCACGGACTAGTAGACAATGAGCAGTTCTTC. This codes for CASSHGLVDNEQFF.

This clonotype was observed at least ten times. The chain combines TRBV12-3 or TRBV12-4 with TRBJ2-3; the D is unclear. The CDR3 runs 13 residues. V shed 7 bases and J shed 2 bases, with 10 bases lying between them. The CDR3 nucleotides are TGTGCCAGCAACCTCGGCCTCACAGATACGCAGTATTTT. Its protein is CASNLGLTDTQYF.

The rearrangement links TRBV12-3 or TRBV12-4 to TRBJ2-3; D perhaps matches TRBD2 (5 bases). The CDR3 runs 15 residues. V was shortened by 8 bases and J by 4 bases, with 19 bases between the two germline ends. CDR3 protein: CASFSGAHAADTQYF. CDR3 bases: TGTGCCAGCTTCAGCGGAGCTCACGCCGCAGATACGCAGTATTTT.

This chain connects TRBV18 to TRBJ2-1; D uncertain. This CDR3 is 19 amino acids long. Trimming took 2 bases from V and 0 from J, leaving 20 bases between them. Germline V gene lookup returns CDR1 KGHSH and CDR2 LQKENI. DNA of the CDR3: TGTGCCAGCTCACCAGTCCTCAAACCGGTGGTGAGCTCCTACAATGAGCAGTTCTTC. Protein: CASSPVLKPVVSSYNEQFF.

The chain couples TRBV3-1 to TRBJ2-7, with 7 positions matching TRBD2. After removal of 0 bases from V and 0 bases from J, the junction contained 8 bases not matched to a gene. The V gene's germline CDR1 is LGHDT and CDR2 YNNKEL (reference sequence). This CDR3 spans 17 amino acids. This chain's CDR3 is CASSQETGLKSSYEQYF. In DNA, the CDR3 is TGTGCCAGCAGCCAAGAGACGGGACTAAAGAGCTCCTACGAGCAGTACTTC.

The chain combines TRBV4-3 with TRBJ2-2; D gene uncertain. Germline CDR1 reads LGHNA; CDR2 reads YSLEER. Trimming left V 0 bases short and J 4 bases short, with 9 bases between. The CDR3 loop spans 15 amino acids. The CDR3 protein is CASSQDRAGTGELFF. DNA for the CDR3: TGCGCCAGCAGCCAAGATCGTGCAGGCACCGGGGAGCTGTTTTTT.

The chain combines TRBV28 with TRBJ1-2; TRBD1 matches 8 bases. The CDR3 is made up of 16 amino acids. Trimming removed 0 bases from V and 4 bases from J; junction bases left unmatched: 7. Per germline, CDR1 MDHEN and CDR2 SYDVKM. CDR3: CASSLWDRVSIYGYTF. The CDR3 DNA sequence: TGTGCCAGCAGTTTATGGGACAGGGTGTCTATCTATGGCTACACCTTC.

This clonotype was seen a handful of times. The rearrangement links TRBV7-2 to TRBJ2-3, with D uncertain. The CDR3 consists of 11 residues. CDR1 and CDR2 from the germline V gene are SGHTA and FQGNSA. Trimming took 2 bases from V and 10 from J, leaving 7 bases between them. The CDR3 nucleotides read TGTGCCAGCAGCTTAAATGCCGCGCAGTATTTT. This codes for CASSLNAAQYF.

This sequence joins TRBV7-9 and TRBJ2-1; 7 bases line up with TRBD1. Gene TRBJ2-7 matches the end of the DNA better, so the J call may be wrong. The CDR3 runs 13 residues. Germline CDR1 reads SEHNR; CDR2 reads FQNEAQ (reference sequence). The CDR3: CASGQESYNEQYF. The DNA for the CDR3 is TGTGCCAGCGGACAGGAAAGCTACAATGAGCAGTACTTC.

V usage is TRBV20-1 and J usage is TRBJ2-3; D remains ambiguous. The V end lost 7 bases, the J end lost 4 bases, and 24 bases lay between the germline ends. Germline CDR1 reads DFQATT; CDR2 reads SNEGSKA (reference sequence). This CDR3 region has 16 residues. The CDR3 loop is CSVRTPPTPRPDTQYF. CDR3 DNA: TGCAGTGTCCGAACACCCCCTACCCCTCGACCAGATACGCAGTATTTT.

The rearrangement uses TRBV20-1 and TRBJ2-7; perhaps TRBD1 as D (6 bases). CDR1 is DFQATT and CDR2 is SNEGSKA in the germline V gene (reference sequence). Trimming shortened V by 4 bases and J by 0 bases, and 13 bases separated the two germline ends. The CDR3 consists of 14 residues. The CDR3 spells CSAMTGTSSYEQYF. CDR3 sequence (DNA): TGCAGTGCTATGACCGGGACAAGCTCCTACGAGCAGTACTTC.

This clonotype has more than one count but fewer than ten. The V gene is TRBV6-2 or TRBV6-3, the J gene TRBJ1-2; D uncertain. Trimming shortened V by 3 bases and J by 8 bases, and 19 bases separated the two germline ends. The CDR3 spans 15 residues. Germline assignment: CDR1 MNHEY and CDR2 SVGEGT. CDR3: CASSYSPSGSRGYTF. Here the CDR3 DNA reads TGTGCCAGCAGTTATTCTCCGTCGGGGAGTCGCGGCTACACCTTC.

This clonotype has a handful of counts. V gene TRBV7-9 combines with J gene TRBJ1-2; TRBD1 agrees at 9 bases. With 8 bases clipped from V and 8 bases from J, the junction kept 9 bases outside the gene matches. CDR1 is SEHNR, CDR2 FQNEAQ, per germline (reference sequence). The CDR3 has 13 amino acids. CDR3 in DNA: TGTGCCAGCGGGGACAGGGTGTTGGGCGGCTACACCTTC. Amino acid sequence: CASGDRVLGGYTF.

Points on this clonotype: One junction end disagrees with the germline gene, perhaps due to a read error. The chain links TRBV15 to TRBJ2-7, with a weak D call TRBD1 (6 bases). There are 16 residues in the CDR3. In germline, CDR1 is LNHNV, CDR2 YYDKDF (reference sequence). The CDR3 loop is CATSSDTGTPFYEQYF. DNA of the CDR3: TGTGCCACTAGCAGCGATACCGGGACACCATTCTACGAGCAGTACTTC.

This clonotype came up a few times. Written as DNA, the CDR3 is TGTGCCAGCAGCGGGACTAGCGGGGGCTCCAGGGAGCAGTTCTTC. Its protein product is CASSGTSGGSREQFF. This chain connects TRBV2 to TRBJ2-1; 14 bases match TRBD2. V trimming: 6 bases; J trimming: 10 bases; junction bases outside the gene matches: 8. Per germline, CDR1 SNHLY and CDR2 FYNNEI. This CDR3 contains 15 residues.

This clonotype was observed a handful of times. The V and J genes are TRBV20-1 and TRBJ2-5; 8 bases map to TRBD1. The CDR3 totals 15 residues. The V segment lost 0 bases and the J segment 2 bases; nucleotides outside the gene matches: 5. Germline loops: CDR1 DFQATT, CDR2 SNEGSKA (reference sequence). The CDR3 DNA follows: TGCAGTGCTAGAGAGGGGCAGGGGGCACAAGAGACCCAGTACTTC. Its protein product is CSAREGQGAQETQYF.

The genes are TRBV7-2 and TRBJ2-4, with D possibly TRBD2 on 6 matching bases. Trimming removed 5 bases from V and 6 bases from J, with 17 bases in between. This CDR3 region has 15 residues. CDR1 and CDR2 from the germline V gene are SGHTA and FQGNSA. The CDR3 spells CASSPRRGLSNIQYF. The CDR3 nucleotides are TGTGCCAGCAGCCCGAGGCGGGGATTATCAAACATTCAGTACTTC. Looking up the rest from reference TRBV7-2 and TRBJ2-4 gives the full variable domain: GAGVSQSPSNKVTEKGKDVELRCDPISGHTALYWYRQSLGQGLEFLIYFQGNSAPDKSGLPSDRFSAERTGGSVSTLTIQRTQQEDSAVYLCASSPRRGLSNIQYFGAGTRLSVL.

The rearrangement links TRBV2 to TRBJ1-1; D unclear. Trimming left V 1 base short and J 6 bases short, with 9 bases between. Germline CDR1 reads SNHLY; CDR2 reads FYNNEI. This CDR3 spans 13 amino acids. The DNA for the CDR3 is TGTGCCAGCAGTGAAGAACGAGGAGCTGAAGCTTTCTTT. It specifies CASSEERGAEAFF.

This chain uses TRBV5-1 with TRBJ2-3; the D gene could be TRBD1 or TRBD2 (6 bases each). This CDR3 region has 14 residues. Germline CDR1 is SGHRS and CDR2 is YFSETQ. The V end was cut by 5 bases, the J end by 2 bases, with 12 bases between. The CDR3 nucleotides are TGCGCCAGCAGTAGGGGGGACGACACAGATACGCAGTATTTT. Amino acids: CASSRGDDTDTQYF.

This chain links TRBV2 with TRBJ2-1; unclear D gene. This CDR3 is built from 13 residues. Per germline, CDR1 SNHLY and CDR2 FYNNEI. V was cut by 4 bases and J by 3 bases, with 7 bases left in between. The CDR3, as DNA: TGTGCCAGCAGTGGTCCCAACTACAATGAGCAGTTCTTC. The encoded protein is CASSGPNYNEQFF.

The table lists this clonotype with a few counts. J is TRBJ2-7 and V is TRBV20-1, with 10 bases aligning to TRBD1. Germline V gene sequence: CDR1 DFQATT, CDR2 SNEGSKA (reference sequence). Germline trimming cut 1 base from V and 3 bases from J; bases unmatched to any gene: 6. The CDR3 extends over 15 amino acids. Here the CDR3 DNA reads TGCAGTGCTAGAGGACTCGACAGGGGGCGCTACGAGCAGTACTTC. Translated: CSARGLDRGRYEQYF.

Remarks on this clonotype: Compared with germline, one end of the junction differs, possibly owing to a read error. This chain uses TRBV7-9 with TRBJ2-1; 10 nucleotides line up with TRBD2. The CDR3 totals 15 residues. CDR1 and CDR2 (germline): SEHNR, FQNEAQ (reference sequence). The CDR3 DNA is TGTGCCAGCAGCTTCCTTAGCGGGGGGAACAAGGAGCAGTTCTTC. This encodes CASSFLSGGNKEQFF.

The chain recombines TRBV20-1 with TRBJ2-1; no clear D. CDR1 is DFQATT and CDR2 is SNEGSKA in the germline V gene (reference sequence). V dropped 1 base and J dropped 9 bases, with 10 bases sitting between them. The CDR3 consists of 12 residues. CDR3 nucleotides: TGCAGTGCTAGAGCCGTCGGAAGTGAGCAGTTCTTC. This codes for CSARAVGSEQFF.

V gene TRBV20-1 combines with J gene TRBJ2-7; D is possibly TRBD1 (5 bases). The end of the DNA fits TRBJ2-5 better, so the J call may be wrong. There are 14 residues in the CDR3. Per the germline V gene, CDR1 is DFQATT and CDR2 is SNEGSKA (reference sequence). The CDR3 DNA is TGCAGTGCTAGAGATCTTAGTGGGGCGGAGACCCAGTACTTC. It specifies CSARDLSGAETQYF.